These T cell receptor beta chains were read from a single sample in a study of cytomegalovirus exposure and HLA in healthy donors. TCRdb's copy holds only in-frame clones and misses some; the assay was immunoSEQ multiplex PCR. The top ten hold approximately 1.6% of the sample, which has about 120,000 clones, about 78% seen once. Input material: PBMCs. These receptors originate from a female donor in good health and CMV-seronegative. Both conserved end residues are part of each CDR3. Fields, in order: CDR3 DNA, CDR3 protein, V gene, clone size, D gene, J gene. A D gene is named only where the DNA matches it firmly. Only some rows state a clone size, as once, few, many or a class for expanded clones.

CDR3nt: TGTGCCAGCAGGGAAGGGGAGGAGGGCTACACCTTC
CDR3aa: CASREGEEGYTF
v_gene: TRBV27
abundance: -
d_gene: -
j_gene: TRBJ1-2

CDR3nt: TGTGCCAGCAGTTACGGCAGCTCGGGCGGGGAGCTGTTTTTT
CDR3aa: CASSYGSSGGELFF
v_gene: TRBV6-5
abundance: -
d_gene: -
j_gene: TRBJ2-2

CDR3nt: TGTGCCAGCAAGGCCCCAGGGATCTATGGCTACACCTTC
CDR3aa: CASKAPGIYGYTF
v_gene: TRBV27
abundance: -
d_gene: -
j_gene: TRBJ1-2

CDR3nt: TGTGCCAGCAGTACACTACAGGGAATCAATGAGCAGTTCTTC
CDR3aa: CASSTLQGINEQFF
v_gene: TRBV27
abundance: few
d_gene: -
j_gene: TRBJ2-1

CDR3nt: TGTGCCATCAGTGAGGGGACAGCGAACACCGGGGAGCTGTTTTTT
CDR3aa: CAISEGTANTGELFF
v_gene: TRBV10-3
abundance: -
d_gene: TRBD1
j_gene: TRBJ2-2

CDR3nt: TGTGCCAGCAGCGCCAGTCCCAATCAGCCCCAGCATTTT
CDR3aa: CASSASPNQPQHF
v_gene: TRBV2
abundance: -
d_gene: -
j_gene: TRBJ1-5

CDR3nt: TGTGCCAGCAGCTTATTAGCGGGATTAGGAGATACGCAGTATTTT
CDR3aa: CASSLLAGLGDTQYF
v_gene: TRBV7-6
abundance: -
d_gene: TRBD2
j_gene: TRBJ2-3

CDR3nt: TGCACCAGCAGCCGCCCAGGGCCGTTGGGAGCCAAAAACATTCAGTACTTC
CDR3aa: CTSSRPGPLGAKNIQYF
v_gene: TRBV1
abundance: -
d_gene: -
j_gene: TRBJ2-4

CDR3nt: TGCGCCAGCAGCCAAGATCTAGCGGCCACCGGGGAGCTGTTTTTT
CDR3aa: CASSQDLAATGELFF
v_gene: TRBV4-3
abundance: -
d_gene: TRBD2
j_gene: TRBJ2-2

CDR3nt: TGCGCCAGCAGCTTGTGGCTAGCGGGGCCGGGGAATGAGCAGTTCTTC
CDR3aa: CASSLWLAGPGNEQFF
v_gene: TRBV5-1
abundance: once
d_gene: TRBD2
j_gene: TRBJ2-1

CDR3nt: TGTGCCAGCACGGACAGCTATGAGCAGTTCTTC
CDR3aa: CASTDSYEQFF
v_gene: TRBV19
abundance: once
d_gene: -
j_gene: TRBJ2-1

CDR3nt: TGTGCCAGCAGCTGGACAGGGGCCCTCACTGAAGCTTTCTTT
CDR3aa: CASSWTGALTEAFF
v_gene: TRBV7-9
abundance: -
d_gene: TRBD1
j_gene: TRBJ1-1

CDR3nt: TGTGCCAGCAGCTTAACGGGGGGGGATACGCAGTATTTT
CDR3aa: CASSLTGGDTQYF
v_gene: TRBV7-3
abundance: -
d_gene: TRBD2
j_gene: TRBJ2-3

CDR3nt: TGTGCCAGCACCGAGACTAGCGGGAGTTATAATGAGCAGTTCTTC
CDR3aa: CASTETSGSYNEQFF
v_gene: TRBV2
abundance: -
d_gene: TRBD2
j_gene: TRBJ2-1

CDR3nt: TGTGCCAGCAGTTCGTGGACTAGCGGGAGTAACGAGCAGTACTTC
CDR3aa: CASSSWTSGSNEQYF
v_gene: TRBV6-5
abundance: -
d_gene: TRBD2
j_gene: TRBJ2-7

CDR3nt: TGTGCCAGTAGTCCGGGACACACTAACTATGGCTACACCTTC
CDR3aa: CASSPGHTNYGYTF
v_gene: TRBV19
abundance: -
d_gene: -
j_gene: TRBJ1-2

CDR3nt: TGTGCCAGCAGCTACCGGACCCTCAGAGGGTCTGGAAACACCATATATTTT
CDR3aa: CASSYRTLRGSGNTIYF
v_gene: TRBV11-3
abundance: -
d_gene: -
j_gene: TRBJ1-3

CDR3nt: TGCGCCAGCAGCCGGACAGGGTCTGGAAACACCATATATTTT
CDR3aa: CASSRTGSGNTIYF
v_gene: TRBV5-1
abundance: -
d_gene: TRBD1
j_gene: TRBJ1-3

CDR3nt: TGTGCCAGCCGAAAAAGCGGACAGGTTAGCGACACCGGGGAGCTGTTTTTT
CDR3aa: CASRKSGQVSDTGELFF
v_gene: TRBV18
abundance: -
d_gene: TRBD1
j_gene: TRBJ2-2

CDR3nt: TGCAGTGCTGGGGCGGGGAAGCAGTTCTTC
CDR3aa: CSAGAGKQFF
v_gene: TRBV20-1
abundance: once
d_gene: -
j_gene: TRBJ2-1

CDR3nt: TGTGCCAGCAGCCGAACGGGACAGCTCTACGAGCAGTACTTC
CDR3aa: CASSRTGQLYEQYF
v_gene: TRBV27
abundance: few
d_gene: TRBD1
j_gene: TRBJ2-7

CDR3nt: TGCGCCAGCAGCACCTCGGGGGAAAACACTGAAGCTTTCTTT
CDR3aa: CASSTSGENTEAFF
v_gene: TRBV4-1
abundance: -
d_gene: -
j_gene: TRBJ1-1

CDR3nt: TGTGCCAGCAGTACCCCGGGACAGGGATACAATGAGCAGTTCTTC
CDR3aa: CASSTPGQGYNEQFF
v_gene: TRBV6-1
abundance: -
d_gene: TRBD1
j_gene: TRBJ2-1

CDR3nt: TGTGCCAGCAGCCCTGGACAGATTCGCAATCAGCCCCAGCATTTT
CDR3aa: CASSPGQIRNQPQHF
v_gene: TRBV28
abundance: -
d_gene: -
j_gene: TRBJ1-5

CDR3nt: TGTGCCAGTAGTGTTTGGACAGAACCAAATCAGCCCCAGCATTTT
CDR3aa: CASSVWTEPNQPQHF
v_gene: TRBV19
abundance: -
d_gene: -
j_gene: TRBJ1-5

CDR3nt: TGTGCCAGCAATGTGAGAGCTAACTATGGCTACACCTTC
CDR3aa: CASNVRANYGYTF
v_gene: TRBV28
abundance: -
d_gene: -
j_gene: TRBJ1-2

CDR3nt: TGTGCCAGCAGTCCATTACTAGCGGGAACTGCCACAGATACGCAGTATTTT
CDR3aa: CASSPLLAGTATDTQYF
v_gene: TRBV28
abundance: once
d_gene: TRBD2
j_gene: TRBJ2-3

CDR3nt: TGTGCCAGCAGCCGACTAGCGGGAGTTACCGGGGAGCTGTTTTTT
CDR3aa: CASSRLAGVTGELFF
v_gene: TRBV7-9
abundance: -
d_gene: TRBD2
j_gene: TRBJ2-2

CDR3nt: TGTGCCAGCAGCCCGACGGGGGTCTATGGCTACACCTTC
CDR3aa: CASSPTGVYGYTF
v_gene: TRBV7-8
abundance: -
d_gene: -
j_gene: TRBJ1-2

CDR3nt: TGTGCCAGCAGCTTCCTCGGAACTAGTGACTACGAGCAGTACTTC
CDR3aa: CASSFLGTSDYEQYF
v_gene: TRBV7-3
abundance: -
d_gene: -
j_gene: TRBJ2-7

CDR3nt: TGTGCCAGCAGTTTAGGCGGAGGGTCCAAAAACATTCAGTACTTC
CDR3aa: CASSLGGGSKNIQYF
v_gene: TRBV28
abundance: -
d_gene: -
j_gene: TRBJ2-4

CDR3nt: TGTGCCAGCAATCTGGGGGGTCGCTCTGGAAACACCATATATTTT
CDR3aa: CASNLGGRSGNTIYF
v_gene: TRBV2
abundance: -
d_gene: -
j_gene: TRBJ1-3

CDR3nt: TGCGCCAGCAGCCAATCTCCGGGACTAGCGGGGCGGGAGTACTTC
CDR3aa: CASSQSPGLAGREYF
v_gene: TRBV4-1
abundance: -
d_gene: TRBD2
j_gene: TRBJ2-7

CDR3nt: TGTGCCAGCAGTTTATCCCCCGGGACAGGGGCTGAAGCTTTCTTT
CDR3aa: CASSLSPGTGAEAFF
v_gene: TRBV27
abundance: -
d_gene: TRBD1
j_gene: TRBJ1-1

CDR3nt: TGTGCCTGGAATCAGGGATACGAGCAGTACTTC
CDR3aa: CAWNQGYEQYF
v_gene: TRBV30
abundance: once
d_gene: -
j_gene: TRBJ2-7

CDR3nt: TGTGCCAGCAGCTCCTTTGGACAGGGGCTCTCCTACGAGCAGTACTTC
CDR3aa: CASSSFGQGLSYEQYF
v_gene: TRBV11-1
abundance: -
d_gene: TRBD1
j_gene: TRBJ2-7

CDR3nt: TGTGCCAGCAGCCTAGGGACTAGCGGATCCTACGAGCAGTACTTC
CDR3aa: CASSLGTSGSYEQYF
v_gene: TRBV7-9
abundance: -
d_gene: TRBD2
j_gene: TRBJ2-7

CDR3nt: TGTGCCAGCAGCGTAGCCGGCAGGCGGGACACTGAAGCTTTCTTT
CDR3aa: CASSVAGRRDTEAFF
v_gene: TRBV9
abundance: -
d_gene: -
j_gene: TRBJ1-1

CDR3nt: TGTGCCTGGGGACAGGGGGCGCTAGATGAAAAACTGTTTTTT
CDR3aa: CAWGQGALDEKLFF
v_gene: TRBV30
abundance: -
d_gene: TRBD1
j_gene: TRBJ1-4

CDR3nt: TGCGCCAGCAGCCTTAGACTAGCGGGTGCATACGAGCAGTACTTC
CDR3aa: CASSLRLAGAYEQYF
v_gene: TRBV4-3
abundance: -
d_gene: TRBD2
j_gene: TRBJ2-7

CDR3nt: TGTGCCAGCAGTCCCGACGGGGGGAACGAAAAACTGTTTTTT
CDR3aa: CASSPDGGNEKLFF
v_gene: TRBV7-2
abundance: -
d_gene: -
j_gene: TRBJ1-4

CDR3nt: TGTGCCAGCAGCTTATATTTCGGGGAGCTGTTTTTT
CDR3aa: CASSLYFGELFF
v_gene: TRBV7-2
abundance: -
d_gene: -
j_gene: TRBJ2-2

CDR3nt: TGTGCCATCAGTCCACCTGACAAAGCCTACGAGCAGTACTTC
CDR3aa: CAISPPDKAYEQYF
v_gene: TRBV10-3
abundance: -
d_gene: -
j_gene: TRBJ2-7

CDR3nt: TGCGCCAGCAGCCAAACTAGCGGGGGCACAGATACGCAGTATTTT
CDR3aa: CASSQTSGGTDTQYF
v_gene: TRBV4-3
abundance: -
d_gene: TRBD2
j_gene: TRBJ2-3

CDR3nt: TGTGCCAGCAGCGATCAAAGCGGAACTAGCACAGATACGCAGTATTTT
CDR3aa: CASSDQSGTSTDTQYF
v_gene: TRBV9
abundance: -
d_gene: -
j_gene: TRBJ2-3